This T cell receptor beta chain is from a study of CD8 T cells in ankylosing spondylitis. Findings and caveats of the study: Disease-associated clones were CD8+ and fairly uncommon in peripheral blood. Disease-associated clones were reportedly significantly overrepresented in matched ankylosing spondylitis synovial fluid. A TCR beta motif made of fewer than 10 highly homologous variants seemed typical of ankylosing spondylitis blood.

This clonotype was recorded many times. The antigen is unknown. The CDR3 has 13 residues. Per the germline V gene, CDR1 is ENHRY and CDR2 is SYGVKD. V lost 7 bases to trimming and J lost 5 bases, with 14 bases between them. A single record per CDR3 protein comes from TCRdb applying MiXCR to the 5' RACE reads. The data show about 500,000 distinct CDR3 sequences, approximately 5.3% seen once. The genes are TRBV10-3 and TRBJ1-2; no reliable D call. This receptor was identified in a male donor with ankylosing spondylitis. Sequencing used blood, either unsorted or a sorted T cell fraction (not recorded which). Written as DNA, the CDR3 is TGTGCCATCACGGCAGTGACCAATTATGGCTACACCTTC. Protein sequence: CAITAVTNYGYTF.